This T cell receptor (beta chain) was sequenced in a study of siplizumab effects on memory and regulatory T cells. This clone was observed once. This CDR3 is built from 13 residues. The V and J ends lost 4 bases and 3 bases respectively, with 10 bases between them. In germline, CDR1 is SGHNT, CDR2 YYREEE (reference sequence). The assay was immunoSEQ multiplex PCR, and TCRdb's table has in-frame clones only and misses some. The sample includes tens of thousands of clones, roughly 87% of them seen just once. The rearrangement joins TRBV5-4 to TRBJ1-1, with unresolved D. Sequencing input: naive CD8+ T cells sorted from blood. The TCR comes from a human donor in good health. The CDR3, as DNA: TGTGCCAGCAGCCTGCAGGAGGACACTGAAGCTTTCTTT. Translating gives CASSLQEDTEAFF.